Below are 21 T cell receptor beta chains sequenced from a single sample in a study of blood T cell repertoires in COVID-19. Data came from immunoSEQ multiplex PCR; TCRdb stores just in-frame clones and leaves some out. Here the sample spans approximately 100,000 clones, approximately 93% being singletons. Material for sequencing was peripheral blood. The receptors originated from a man aged 60-69 years with acute or convalescent COVID-19.

The sample holds one count of this clone. The genes are TRBV5-1 and TRBJ2-7; D might be TRBD2 (5 bases). There are 14 residues in the CDR3. CDR1 SGHRS and CDR2 YFSETQ come from the germline V gene. Trimming removed 9 bases from V and 6 bases from J, with 22 bases in between. CDR3 protein: CATPRRLLNSEQYV. DNA of the CDR3: TGCGCCACCCCCAGGAGGCTTTTGAACTCCGAGCAGTACGTC.

The V call is TRBV19, the J call TRBJ1-1; 8 nucleotides line up with TRBD1. Germline loops: CDR1 LNHDA, CDR2 SQIVND (reference sequence). The J segment lost 2 bases and the V segment lost 6 bases, leaving 8 bases of the junction unmatched. The CDR3 runs 15 residues. CDR3 amino acids: CASSIRGQLNTEAFF. CDR3 sequence (DNA): TGTGCCAGTAGCATCAGGGGGCAGCTAAACACTGAAGCTTTCTTT.

This chain connects TRBV28 to TRBJ2-4; 9 nucleotides align to TRBD2. After removal of 5 bases from V and 6 bases from J, the junction contained 17 bases not matched to a gene. The length of the CDR3 is 18 residues. Looked up from germline, CDR1 is MDHEN and CDR2 is SYDVKM. The CDR3 sequence: CASSPFGNVAGVLNIQYF. The CDR3 DNA reads as TGTGCCAGCAGTCCATTCGGGAATGTAGCGGGAGTACTAAACATTCAGTACTTC. Complete variable domain (other parts from reference TRBV28 and TRBJ2-4): DVKVTQSSRYLVKRTGEKVFLECVQDMDHENMFWYRQDPGLGLRLIYFSYDVKMKEKGDIPEGYSVSREKKERFSLILESASTNQTSMYLCASSPFGNVAGVLNIQYFGAGTRLSVL.

V gene TRBV18 combines with J gene TRBJ1-6, with 11 bases identical to TRBD1. The CDR3 covers 15 residues. The germline V gene encodes CDR1 KGHSH and CDR2 LQKENI. J was trimmed by 10 bases and V by 2 bases; bases with no gene match: 4. CDR3 sequence: CASSPGQGARSPLHF. In DNA, the CDR3 is TGTGCCAGCTCACCAGGACAGGGGGCACGATCACCCCTCCACTTT.

V gene TRBV15 combines with J gene TRBJ2-1; a weak D match, TRBD2 (6 bases). Germline V gene data show CDR1 as LNHNV and CDR2 as YYDKDF (reference sequence). The V and J ends lost 6 bases and 1 base respectively, with 10 bases between them. The CDR3 sequence is 14 residues long. The CDR3 nucleotides read TGTGCCACCAGGCGGACTACTTCCTACAATGAGCAGTTCTTC. Translating gives CATRRTTSYNEQFF. The full variable domain, completed using reference TRBV15 and TRBJ2-1, is DAMVIQNPRYQVTQFGKPVTLSCSQTLNHNVMYWYQQKSSQAPKLLFHYYDKDFNNEADTPDNFQSRRPNTSFCFLDIRSPGLGDTAMYLCATRRTTSYNEQFFGPGTRLTVL.

The chain joins TRBV3-1 (or the pseudogene TRBV3-2) to TRBJ1-6; D is unresolved. The CDR3 sequence is 16 residues long. Germline CDR1 reads LGHDT; CDR2 reads YNNKEL (reference sequence). The ends were cut back, 1 base at V and 4 bases at J, with 11 bases in the middle. DNA for the CDR3: TGTGCCAGCAGCCAAGGAGGAATCACATATAATTCACCCCTCCACTTT. Its translation is CASSQGGITYNSPLHF.

The gene calls are TRBV21-1 and TRBJ2-1; the tabulated D call, TRBD2, remains unverified against the DNA. TRBV21-1 counts as a pseudogene. The CDR3 runs to 18 residues. CDR3 DNA sequence: TGTGCCAGCACCTCTATCACTAGCGGGAGGGCCGGTAGCGATGAGCAGTTCTTC. It codes for CASTSITSGRAGSDEQFF.

The CDR3 DNA reads TGTGCCAGCAGCTGGAAAGGGGGGACTAGGATAGGGGGACACACAGATACGCAGTATTTT. Protein sequence: CASSWKGGTRIGGHTDTQYF. The rearrangement joins TRBV5-4 to TRBJ2-3, with 8 bases fitting TRBD2. V trimming: 3 bases; J trimming: 2 bases; junction bases outside the gene matches: 20. CDR1 is SGHNT and CDR2 is YYREEE in the germline V gene (reference sequence). This CDR3 spans 20 amino acids.

CDR3 DNA: TGTGCCAGCAGCTCGCGGGCCCCGCCAGTCCCAGATACGCAGTATTTT. Amino acid sequence: CASSSRAPPVPDTQYF. The chain has TRBV5-4 and TRBJ2-3, with TRBD2 as a possible D gene (5 bases). The germline CDR1 and CDR2 sequences are SGHNT and YYREEE (reference sequence). V lost 3 bases to trimming and J lost 4 bases, with 18 bases between them. This CDR3 has 16 residues.

The chain links TRBV9 to TRBJ2-7; D unclear. Germline V gene lookup returns CDR1 SGDLS and CDR2 YYNGEE. V was trimmed by 4 bases and J by 3 bases, leaving 8 bases between them. The CDR3 is 12 amino acids. CDR3 bases: TGTGCCAGCAGCACAGCACTCTACGAGCAGTACTTC. Translation gives CASSTALYEQYF.

The chain uses TRBV2 and TRBJ2-3, with 13 bases matching TRBD2. The CDR3 is 17 amino acids. The ends lost 5 bases at V and 2 bases at J; junction bases unmatched: 7. Germline-derived CDR1 and CDR2 are SNHLY and FYNNEI. The CDR3 coding sequence is TGTGCCAGCAGTCTGACTAGCGGGAGGTCAACCACAGATACGCAGTATTTT. Its protein product is CASSLTSGRSTTDTQYF.

The J gene is TRBJ1-2, the V gene TRBV30, with a possible D match to TRBD1 (5 bases). Trimming removed 3 bases at V and 6 bases at J, with 14 bases between. The CDR3 spans 13 residues. Germline V gene lookup returns CDR1 GTSNPN and CDR2 SVGIG (reference sequence). The CDR3 coding sequence is TGTGCCTGGAGGAAGTTTAGGGGCGATGGCTACACCTTC. Amino acid sequence: CAWRKFRGDGYTF.

V gene TRBV24-1 combines with J gene TRBJ2-6; 8 bases map to TRBD1. This CDR3 contains 16 residues. The J segment lost 2 bases and the V segment lost 3 bases, leaving 2 bases of the junction unmatched. CDR1 and CDR2 (germline): KGHDR, SFDVKD. The CDR3 loop is CATSDPGGPGANVLTF. In DNA, the CDR3 is TGTGCCACCAGTGATCCAGGGGGCCCTGGGGCCAACGTCCTGACTTTC.

This clone was seen a handful of times. The chain combines TRBV27 with TRBJ1-5, with D unresolved. V lost 6 bases, J lost 3 bases, and 18 bases lay in between. Germline lookup yields CDR1 MNHEY and CDR2 SMNVEV (reference sequence). The CDR3 has 16 amino acids. The CDR3 nucleotides are TGTGCCAGCAGCCCCCAGCCGAGGAGCTACAATCAGCCCCAGCATTTT. Protein sequence: CASSPQPRSYNQPQHF.

Comment on this clone: Mismatch with germline at one junction end may stem from a read error. The gene calls are TRBV7-7 and TRBJ2-7; D perhaps matches TRBD1 (5 bases). The germline gives CDR1 SSHAT, CDR2 FNYEAQ (reference sequence). CDR3 size: 14 residues. The CDR3: CASSLAPGTYEQYF. The DNA for the CDR3 is TGTGCTAGCAGCTTAGCCCCAGGGACCTACGAGCAGTACTTC.

The chain employs TRBV7-9 and TRBJ2-5, with 10 bases fitting TRBD1. There are 13 residues in the CDR3. J gave up 4 bases and V 4 bases, and 0 bases lay outside the gene matches. Looked up from germline, CDR1 is SEHNR and CDR2 is FQNEAQ (reference sequence). CDR3 sequence reads: CASSWTGGETQYF. CDR3 sequence (DNA): TGTGCCAGCAGCTGGACAGGGGGAGAGACCCAGTACTTC. The full variable domain, rest sourced from reference TRBV7-9 and TRBJ2-5, is DTGVSQNPRHKITKRGQNVTFRCDPISEHNRLYWYRQTLGQGPEFLTYFQNEAQLEKSRLLSDRFSAERPKGSFSTLEIQRTEQGDSAMYLCASSWTGGETQYFGPGTRLLVL.

This clone has just one count. The V call is TRBV19, the J call TRBJ1-2; 8 nucleotides align to TRBD1. There are 18 residues in the CDR3. The germline gives CDR1 LNHDA, CDR2 SQIVND (reference sequence). Germline trimming cut 7 bases from V and 4 bases from J; bases unmatched to any gene: 20. CDR3 amino acids: CASTPLTGQGPSPYGYTF. CDR3 coding DNA: TGTGCCAGTACCCCCCTCACTGGACAGGGTCCTTCTCCCTATGGCTACACCTTC.

The chain employs TRBV6-5 and TRBJ2-4, with D maybe TRBD2 (6 bases). There are 14 residues in the CDR3. V was pared by 10 bases and J by 1 base, with 14 bases between. From germline, CDR1 is MNHEY and CDR2 SVGAGI. The CDR3 here is CATLDRGAKNIQYF. The CDR3 DNA is TGTGCCACCCTTGACCGGGGGGCCAAAAACATTCAGTACTTC.

The V gene is TRBV28, the J gene TRBJ2-3, with TRBD1 identical over 7 bases. The CDR3 runs 14 residues. Unmatched junction bases numbered 6, after V lost 6 bases and J lost 3 bases. Looked up from germline, CDR1 is MDHEN and CDR2 is SYDVKM. CDR3 sequence (DNA): TGTGCCAGCAGACGCTTACAGGGGACAGATACGCAGTATTTT. Its translation: CASRRLQGTDTQYF.

V is TRBV5-1 and J is TRBJ2-3; 8 nucleotides match TRBD1. Losses at the gene ends were 0 bases for V and 0 bases for J; bases not matched to a gene: 9. The CDR3 consists of 18 residues. CDR1 is SGHRS, CDR2 YFSETQ, per germline. The CDR3 loop reads CASSLGQGIMTSTDTQYF. CDR3 nucleotides: TGCGCCAGCAGCTTGGGACAGGGGATTATGACTAGCACAGATACGCAGTATTTT.

The rearrangement uses TRBV19 and TRBJ1-1; D is possibly TRBD1 (6 bases). This CDR3 region has 14 residues. Germline V gene sequence: CDR1 LNHDA, CDR2 SQIVND (reference sequence). V was pared by 4 bases and J by 7 bases, with 16 bases between. In DNA form, the CDR3 reads TGTGCCAGTAGTAAAGAGGGGGAGGATGTTGAAGCTTTCTTT. Protein sequence: CASSKEGEDVEAFF.